This section outlines one T cell receptor beta chain sequence together with its context. This clone has just one count. Its antigen is unknown. Per-base qualities were not stored, and no clone one base away is much larger. TCRbeta CDR3 regions were amplified from genomic DNA using the immunoSEQ Assay, a bias-controlled multiplex PCR. In the paper's pipeline: The number of nucleated cells in each sample was estimated from the amplification of reference gene primers within the assay. Sequence reads were collapsed and filtered to measure the absolute abundance of every unique TCRbeta CDR3 rearrangement. For each sample, productive Simpson clonality was calculated by taking the square root of Simpson's diversity index across productive rearrangements. The source is immuneACCESS, and TCRdb retained only in-frame sequences with V and J called. Part of the clones is not carried over; for the studies checked, unresolved V genes explain less than half of this, and the remainder is unexplained. That table is the source of V, J and clone size, and D and trimming were worked out from the DNA. Recorded for this sample are 280,000 or so clones; roughly 90% of them occurred a single time. Roughly an eighth of the sample goes to the ten largest clones.

The data stem from a study of blood T cell repertoires in COVID-19 (dated by TCRdb to about 2020). Regarding the study in general: Samples covering the acute and convalescent phases of COVID-19 were provided by collaborators in the United States, Italy and Spain. The dataset comprised deeply sampled blood TCRbeta repertoires from subjects exposed to, actively infected with, or recovered from COVID-19. Sample metadata almost always included a de-identified subject ID, COVID-19 status, age in years and sex. HLA class I and class II types, where available, came from metadata supplied by the sample provider rather than from assay-based typing. The prospective study material was composed of cDNA or gDNA derived from T cells, B-cell-depleted T cells, or PBMCs. The repertoires were released in a freely available public database intended as a resource for research on the immune response to SARS-CoV-2. Samples were obtained from the ongoing ImmuneRACE study (first 160 participants) and from 950 to 1,500 subjects provided by 6 global collaborators.

What the study reported, not specific to this receptor: How much clinical and demographic metadata was included differed by source and by participant, and the metadata was provided uncurated.

Whole blood was collected in K2EDTA tubes by collaborating institutions according to the institutions' own protocols. For TCRbeta analysis, collaborators shipped samples in one of three forms: frozen whole blood, isolated PBMCs, or DNA extracted from either of those sample types. The CDR3, from cysteine to phenylalanine, totals 18 residues. The retained sequence is limited to the CDR3, 54 bases, with the frame set at the first base. The V end loses 3 bases and the J end loses 3 bases, and a stretch of 23 bases separates them. Via the germline V gene (reference sequence), CDR1 is LNHNV and CDR2 YYDKDF.

This sequence was found in a woman aged 60-75 years with acute or convalescent COVID-19. The sample consisted of peripheral blood. The receptor chain draws on TRBV15 and TRBJ1-1; the D segment cannot be called with confidence. The bases read TGTGCCACCAGCAGGCGATTAAAAGCGTCCCGGAGGTACACTGAAGCTTTCTTT. Translated, this gives CATSRRLKASRRYTEAFF.